The subject of this entry is one TCR beta chain. Its matching antigen is unknown. The data stem from a study of T cells after yellow fever vaccination. Study-wide findings and caveats: Clonotypes shared by both compartments, CD4 and CD8, made up a small share.

One entry per CDR3 protein, called by TCRdb with MiXCR from the 5' RACE reads. The sample includes 250,000 to 400,000 distinct CDR3 sequences, 4.1% seen only once; the top ten take roughly 24%. This material consisted of PBMCs, taken 5 days after the yellow fever booster vaccination. The clonotype comes from a man aged 18 to 29 who received the YFV17D yellow fever vaccine.

This CDR3 reads CASSSTSLYSKNIQYF. CDR3 DNA: TGCGCCAGCAGTTCGACTAGCCTATATTCCAAAAACATTCAGTACTTC. The chain combines TRBV10-2 with TRBJ2-4, with 7 bases identical to TRBD2. The CDR3 is made up of 16 amino acids. CDR1 WSHSY and CDR2 SAAADI come from the germline V gene. Germline trimming cut 5 bases from V and 2 bases from J; bases unmatched to any gene: 9.